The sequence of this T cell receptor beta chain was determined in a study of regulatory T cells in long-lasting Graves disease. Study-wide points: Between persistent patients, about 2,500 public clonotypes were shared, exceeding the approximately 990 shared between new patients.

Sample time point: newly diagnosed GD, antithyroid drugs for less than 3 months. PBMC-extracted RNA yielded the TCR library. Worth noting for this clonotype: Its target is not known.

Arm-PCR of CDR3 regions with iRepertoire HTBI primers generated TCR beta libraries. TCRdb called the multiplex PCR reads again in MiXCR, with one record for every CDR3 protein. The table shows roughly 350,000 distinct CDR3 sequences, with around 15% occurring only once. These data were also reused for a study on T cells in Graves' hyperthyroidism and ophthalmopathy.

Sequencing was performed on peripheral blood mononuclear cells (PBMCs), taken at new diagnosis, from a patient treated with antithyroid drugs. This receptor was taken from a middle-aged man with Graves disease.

CDR3 region: CATSEAGMDYSNQPQHF. The CDR3 coding sequence is TGTGCCACCAGTGAGGCAGGGATGGACTATAGCAATCAGCCCCAGCATTTT. This sequence joins TRBV24-1 and TRBJ1-5, with D tentatively TRBD1 (5 bases). V lost 4 bases, J lost 0 bases, and 15 bases lay in between. Germline V gives CDR1 KGHDR, CDR2 SFDVKD. The CDR3 has 17 residues.